This T cell receptor beta chain was sequenced in a study of blood T cell repertoires in COVID-19. As for the study in general: Whether acute or convalescent, the COVID-19 samples came from the United States, Italy and Spain. Sources were T cells, B-cell-depleted T cells, or PBMCs; the material itself was cDNA or gDNA.

Authors' data handling: Reference gene primer amplification yielded estimated nucleated cell counts. Libraries were prepared by immunoSEQ multiplex PCR; TCRdb keeps only in-frame clonotypes and omits some of them. The V and J calls and clone size were taken over from that table, and D and trimming were inferred from the DNA. Of about 160,000 clones listed, roughly 91% were seen once; the top ten hold 4.6%. The TCR comes from a woman aged 45-60 years with acute or convalescent COVID-19. The sequenced sample consisted of peripheral blood.

The DNA of the CDR3 is TGTGCCAGCAGTCTCACAGGGTACACTGAAGCTTTCTTT. Protein sequence: CASSLTGYTEAFF. The chain couples TRBV6-5 to TRBJ1-1; a weak D match, TRBD1 (6 bases). CDR3 length equals 13 residues. Trimming removed 5 bases from V and 3 bases from J, with 10 bases in between. Germline V gene sequence: CDR1 MNHEY, CDR2 SVGAGI.